Included here is one TCR beta chain sequence, with context. Its antigen remains unidentified. The sample originates from a study of tumor-infiltrating lymphocytes in localized non-small cell lung cancer. About the study: Patients included smokers and never-smokers with various histologies, some sampled after neoadjuvant chemotherapy. Resected tumor was paired with non-adjacent uninvolved lung from the same patient.

The assay was immunoSEQ multiplex PCR, and TCRdb's table has in-frame clones only and misses some. The sample contains roughly 5,800 clones, around 80% of which appear only once. General study findings and limits: Technical variation could not be separated from intratumor heterogeneity here.

The sequence was collected from a human donor with non-small cell lung cancer. Material for sequencing was lung tumor tissue.

In nucleotides, the CDR3 is TGTGCCAGCAGCTTCCGGGGCGGGGGGAACACCGGGGAGCTGTTTTTT. Residues: CASSFRGGGNTGELFF. This chain uses TRBV5-4 with TRBJ2-2; 7 bases are a match to TRBD2. The CDR3 has 16 residues. V trimming: 2 bases; J trimming: 1 base; junction bases outside the gene matches: 5. Germline CDR1 and CDR2: SGHNT and YYREEE (reference sequence).